A selection of T cell receptor beta chains follows, all from one sample in a study of tumor T cells in aggressive B-cell lymphoma. Sequencing used immunoSEQ multiplex PCR; TCRdb keeps in-frame clones, though not all of them. Of 5,000 to 7,000 clones in the sample, approximately 91% were seen once. The sample comprised tumor tissue. Source of these receptors: an adult with diffuse large B cell lymphoma. Some clones in this sample may be carry-over from other donors' samples. Each CDR3 is given with its conserved first and last residue. A D gene is named only where the DNA matches it firmly. Rows may omit the clone size; those that give it use once, few, many or a size class.

CDR3 length,D gene,clone size,J gene,V gene,CDR3 protein,CDR3 DNA
13,-,-,TRBJ1-5,TRBV7-9,CASSAQENQPQHF,TGTGCCAGCAGCGCACAGGAGAATCAGCCCCAGCATTTT
16,TRBD2,-,TRBJ2-7,TRBV27,CASSLGTSGSSYEQYF,TGTGCCAGCAGTTTGGGGACTAGCGGGAGTTCCTACGAGCAGTACTTC
13,-,-,TRBJ1-2,TRBV5-1,CASSPGQPYGYTF,TGCGCCAGCAGCCCAGGGCAGCCCTATGGCTACACCTTC
11,-,-,TRBJ2-5,TRBV2,CASSFQETQYF,TGTGCCAGCAGCTTCCAAGAGACCCAGTACTTC
13,-,once,TRBJ1-1,TRBV5-8,CASSLRGRTEAFF,TGTGCCAGCAGCTTGCGGGGTAGGACTGAAGCTTTCTTT
14,-,-,TRBJ2-3,TRBV5-1,CASSPGYLTDTQYF,TGCGCCAGCAGCCCAGGTTACCTCACAGATACGCAGTATTTT
15,-,-,TRBJ1-1,TRBV7-3,CASSFSGRGGTEAFF,TGTGCCAGCAGCTTCTCAGGGAGGGGTGGCACTGAAGCTTTCTTT
16,-,once,TRBJ2-2,TRBV6-5,CASSYSWGENIGELFF,TGTGCCAGCAGTTACTCTTGGGGGGAGAACATCGGGGAGCTGTTTTTT
15,-,-,TRBJ2-2,TRBV7-7,CASSLGLANTGELFF,TGTGCCAGCAGCTTAGGGCTAGCGAACACCGGGGAGCTGTTTTTT
14,TRBD2,-,TRBJ2-1,TRBV6-6,CASSPSGGPFEQFF,TGTGCCAGCAGTCCTAGCGGGGGGCCGTTCGAGCAGTTCTTC
13,-,-,TRBJ2-7,TRBV7-3,CASSYGVNYEQYF,TGTGCCAGCAGCTATGGAGTTAACTACGAGCAGTACTTC
14,-,-,TRBJ1-1,TRBV6-5,CASSYSGANTEAFF,TGTGCCAGCAGTTACTCGGGGGCTAACACTGAAGCTTTCTTT
14,TRBD1,-,TRBJ1-2,TRBV18,CASSPGQGYYGYTF,TGTGCCAGCTCACCAGGACAGGGGTACTATGGCTACACCTTC
15,-,-,TRBJ2-7,TRBV27,CASSPTGWTDYEQYF,TGTGCCAGCAGTCCCACAGGGTGGACTGACTACGAGCAGTACTTC
13,-,once,TRBJ1-1,TRBV10-3,CATMGGLGTEAFF,TGTGCCACCATGGGGGGGTTGGGCACTGAAGCTTTCTTT
15,TRBD2,-,TRBJ2-5,TRBV28,CASSSQGRVQETQYF,TGTGCCAGCAGTTCTCAAGGGAGGGTCCAGGAGACCCAGTACTTC
14,TRBD1,-,TRBJ1-1,TRBV6-1,CASSDDRGNTEAFF,TGTGCCAGCAGTGATGACAGGGGGAACACTGAAGCTTTCTTT
14,TRBD1,-,TRBJ2-2,TRBV28,CASRWDSYTGELFF,TGTGCCAGCAGATGGGACAGCTACACCGGGGAGCTGTTTTTT
13,-,-,TRBJ2-3,TRBV12-1,CAADRGPTDTQYF,TGTGCCGCCGACAGGGGACCGACAGATACGCAGTATTTT
14,-,-,TRBJ1-1,TRBV29-1,CSVDRGGLNTEAFF,TGCAGCGTTGATAGAGGGGGTTTGAACACTGAAGCTTTCTTT
14,-,-,TRBJ2-2,TRBV30,CAWSVRRDTGELFF,TGTGCCTGGAGTGTACGCAGGGACACCGGGGAGCTGTTTTTT
16,-,-,TRBJ1-1,TRBV19,CASSIQGSLDGTEAFF,TGTGCCAGTAGTATTCAGGGGAGTCTAGATGGCACTGAAGCTTTCTTT
14,TRBD1,-,TRBJ1-1,TRBV2,CASSEYGQGSEAFF,TGTGCCAGCAGTGAATATGGACAGGGCTCTGAAGCTTTCTTT
13,TRBD2,-,TRBJ2-7,TRBV10-3,CATRTSGSDEQYF,TGTGCCACGCGGACTAGCGGGAGTGACGAGCAGTACTTC
17,TRBD2,-,TRBJ2-1,TRBV4-1,CASSQAGTSGIYNEQFF,TGCGCCAGCAGCCAAGCTGGGACTAGCGGTATTTACAATGAGCAGTTCTTC
13,TRBD2,once,TRBJ2-5,TRBV6-5,CASSYSGLAMQHF,TGTGCCAGCAGTTATTCCGGACTAGCGATGCAACACTTC
13,-,-,TRBJ2-7,TRBV5-6,CASSLSPRGEQYF,TGTGCCAGCAGCTTGTCCCCTCGGGGCGAGCAGTACTTC
14,-,-,TRBJ2-5,TRBV18,CASSPPGARETQYF,TGTGCCAGCTCACCACCTGGGGCGCGAGAGACCCAGTACTTC
16,-,-,TRBJ1-6,TRBV30,CAWSLYRVSYNSSLHF,TGTGCCTGGAGCCTTTACAGGGTGTCCTATAATTCATCCCTCCACTTT